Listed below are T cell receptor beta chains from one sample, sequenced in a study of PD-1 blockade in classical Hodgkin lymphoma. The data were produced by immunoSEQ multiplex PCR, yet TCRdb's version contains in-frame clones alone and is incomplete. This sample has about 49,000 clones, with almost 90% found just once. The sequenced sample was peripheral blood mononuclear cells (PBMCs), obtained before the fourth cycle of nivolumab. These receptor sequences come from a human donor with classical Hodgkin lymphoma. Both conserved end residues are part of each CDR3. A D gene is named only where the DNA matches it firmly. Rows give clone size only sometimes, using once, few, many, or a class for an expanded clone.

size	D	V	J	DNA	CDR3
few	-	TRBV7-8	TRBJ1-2	TGTGCCAGCAGCTTGGACAAGGCCTATGGCTACACCTTC	CASSLDKAYGYTF
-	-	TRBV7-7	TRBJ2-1	TGTGCTAGCAGCTTAGAGGGCCTCCCTGAGCAGTTCTTC	CASSLEGLPEQFF
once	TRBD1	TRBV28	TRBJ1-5	TGTGCCAGCAGTCCATCCAGGGGGCCCCAGCCCCAGCATTTT	CASSPSRGPQPQHF
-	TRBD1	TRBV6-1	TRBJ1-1	TGTGCCAGCAAGCTACAGGGGGGGAACACTGAAGCTTTCTTT	CASKLQGGNTEAFF
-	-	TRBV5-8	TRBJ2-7	TGTGCCAGCAGCCCGAAATTGGGAGGGGGATACTACGAGCAGTACTTC	CASSPKLGGGYYEQYF
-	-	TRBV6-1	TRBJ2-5	TGTGCCAGCAGTGAAGCGCCGGGGGTGGAGACCCAGTACTTC	CASSEAPGVETQYF
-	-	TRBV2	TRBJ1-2	TGTGCCAGCAGTGACGCCTTTTCTAACTATGGCTACACCTTC	CASSDAFSNYGYTF
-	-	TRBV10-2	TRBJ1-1	TGCGCCAGCAGTACTACACTGAAAAACACTGAAGCTTTCTTT	CASSTTLKNTEAFF
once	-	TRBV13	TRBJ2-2	TGTGCCAGCAGCTTTGAAGCATCGGTCGGGGGGCGTGTCGGGGAGCTGTTTTTT	CASSFEASVGGRVGELFF
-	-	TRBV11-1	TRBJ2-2	TGTGCCAGCAGCTTAGTAAACAGGGCAAACACCGGGGAGCTGTTTTTT	CASSLVNRANTGELFF
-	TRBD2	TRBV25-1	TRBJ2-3	TGTGCCAGCAGTGAATATGGCGGGAGGGCAGATACGCAGTATTTT	CASSEYGGRADTQYF
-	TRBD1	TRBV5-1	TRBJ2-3	TGCGCCAGCAGCTCGACAGGGGGCGAAATGTATTTT	CASSSTGGEMYF
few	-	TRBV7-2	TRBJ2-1	TGTGCCAGCTCAAAGGGGCTAGCTCGGGATGAGCAGTTCTTC	CASSKGLARDEQFF
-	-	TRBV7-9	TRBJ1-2	TGTGCCAGCAGCCGTGGACCGACCCTCTATGGCTACACCTTC	CASSRGPTLYGYTF
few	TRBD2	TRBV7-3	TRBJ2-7	TGTGCCAGCAGTCTTCATAGCGGGGGCGCTGCCTACGAGCAGTACTTC	CASSLHSGGAAYEQYF
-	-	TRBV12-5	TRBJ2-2	TGTGCTAGTGGTTTGACCGGACGGACGAACACCGGGGAGCTGTTTTTT	CASGLTGRTNTGELFF
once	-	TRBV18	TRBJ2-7	TGTGCCAGCTCCCACAAAGAGGGGGGAAACGAGCAGTACTTC	CASSHKEGGNEQYF
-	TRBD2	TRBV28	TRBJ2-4	TGTGCCAGCAGTCCCGACGGGAGGGCTGGTGGGCTAGCCAAAAACATTCAGTACTTC	CASSPDGRAGGLAKNIQYF
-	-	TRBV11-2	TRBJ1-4	TGTGCCAGCAGCTTAATTGCCAGGGGTAATGAAAAACTGTTTTTT	CASSLIARGNEKLFF
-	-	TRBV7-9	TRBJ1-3	TGTGCCAGCAGCTTAGTCTCTGGAAACACCATATATTTT	CASSLVSGNTIYF
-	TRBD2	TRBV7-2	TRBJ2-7	TGTGCCAGCAGCTTACCAGCGGGAGGGTACGAGCAGTACTTC	CASSLPAGGYEQYF
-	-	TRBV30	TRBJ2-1	TGTGCCTGGACCATCACGGGCAATGAGCAGTTCTTC	CAWTITGNEQFF
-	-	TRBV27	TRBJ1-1	TGTGCCAGCCTAGTTGAGTACACTGAAGCTTTCTTT	CASLVEYTEAFF
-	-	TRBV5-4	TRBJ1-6	TGTGCCAGCAGCTTGGTGCACGAGGCTAGCTCCTATAATTCACCCCTCCACTTT	CASSLVHEASSYNSPLHF
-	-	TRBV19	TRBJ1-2	TGTGCCAGTAGTATAGCGGGCCCCCCGGGGGGCTACACCTTC	CASSIAGPPGGYTF
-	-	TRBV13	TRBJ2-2	TGTGCCAGCAGCTCAACACTCGGCGACCTCGCCGGGGAGCTGTTTTTT	CASSSTLGDLAGELFF
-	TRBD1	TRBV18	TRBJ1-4	TGTGCCAGCTCACCACTGGACAGGCCATCTGAAAAACTGTTTTTT	CASSPLDRPSEKLFF
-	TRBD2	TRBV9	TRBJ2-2	TGTGCCAGCAGCCTCCTTGTGGGCGGGAGTGGAAACACCGGGGAGCTGTTTTTT	CASSLLVGGSGNTGELFF
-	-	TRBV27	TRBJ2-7	TGTGCCAGCAGTTTGCGGACTTCCAGCTACGAGCAGTACTTC	CASSLRTSSYEQYF
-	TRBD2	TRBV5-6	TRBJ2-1	TGTGCCAGCAGCTCCCCGTTAGCGGGAGCCCACAATGAGCAGTTCTTC	CASSSPLAGAHNEQFF
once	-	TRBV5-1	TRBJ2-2	TGCGCCAGCAGCTTGGCCTTGACCGCGAACACCGGGGAGCTGTTTTTT	CASSLALTANTGELFF
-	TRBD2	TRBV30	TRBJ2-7	TGTGCCTGGACCGGAGCGGGGAGGGGAGAGCAGTACTTC	CAWTGAGRGEQYF
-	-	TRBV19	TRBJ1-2	TGTGCCAGTTCTCGACAGCGCTCTAACTATGGCTACACCTTC	CASSRQRSNYGYTF
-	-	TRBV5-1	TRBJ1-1	TGCGCCAGCAGCTCACAGGGTATGAACACTGAAGCTTTCTTT	CASSSQGMNTEAFF
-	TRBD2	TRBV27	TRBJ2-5	TGTGCCAGCAGTTTGGCTAGCGGGAGAAGAGAGACCCAGTACTTC	CASSLASGRRETQYF
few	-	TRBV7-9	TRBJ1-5	TGTGCCAGCAGCCAAACCGGGGCCGGGGATCAGCCCCAGCATTTT	CASSQTGAGDQPQHF
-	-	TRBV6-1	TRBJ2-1	TGTGCCAGCAAGGGGACTTCCAGCTCCTACAATGAGCAGTTCTTC	CASKGTSSSYNEQFF
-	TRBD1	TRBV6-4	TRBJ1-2	TGTGCCAGCAGTCAAACAGGGGGCGCGTCTGGCTACACCTTC	CASSQTGGASGYTF
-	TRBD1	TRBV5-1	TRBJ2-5	TGCGCCAGCCGTCCCGGGACAGGGAAAGAGACCCAGTACTTC	CASRPGTGKETQYF
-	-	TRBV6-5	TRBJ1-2	TGTGCCAGCGCCCTCAATTTCGGGATTAACTATGGCTACACCTTC	CASALNFGINYGYTF
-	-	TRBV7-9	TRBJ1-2	TGTGCCAGCAGCAGGGGTGGCGGCTACACCTTC	CASSRGGGYTF
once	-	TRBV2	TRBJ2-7	TGTGCCAGCAGAGAAATTAGGGGCCCCTACGAGCAGTACTTC	CASREIRGPYEQYF
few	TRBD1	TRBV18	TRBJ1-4	TGTGCCAGCTCACCAGAGACAGGGGTGATGGCAAAACTGTTTTTT	CASSPETGVMAKLFF
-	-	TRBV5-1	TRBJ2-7	TGCGCCAGCAAATCGACACTCGCGTACGAGCAGTACTTC	CASKSTLAYEQYF
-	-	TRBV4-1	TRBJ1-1	TGCGCCAGCAGCCAACCAGGGATGAACACTGAAGCTTTCTTT	CASSQPGMNTEAFF
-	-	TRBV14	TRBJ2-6	TGTGCCAGCAGCCTACGACAGGCTGGGGCCAACGTCCTGACTTTC	CASSLRQAGANVLTF
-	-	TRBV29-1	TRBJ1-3	TGCAGCGTTGTCAGGGGAAACACCATATATTTT	CSVVRGNTIYF
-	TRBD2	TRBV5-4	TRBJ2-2	TGTGCCAGCAGCCGGGAGGGCGGGGAGCTGTTTTTT	CASSREGGELFF
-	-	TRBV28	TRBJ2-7	TGTGCCAGCGGGTTCTACGAGCAGTACTTC	CASGFYEQYF
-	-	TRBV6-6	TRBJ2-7	TGTGCCAGCAGTACTGGTGCCTACGAGCAGTACTTC	CASSTGAYEQYF
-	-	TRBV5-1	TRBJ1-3	TGCGCCAGCAGCCCCCTTGAGATGGCTGGAAACACCATATATTTT	CASSPLEMAGNTIYF
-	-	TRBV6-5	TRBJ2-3	TGTGCCAGCAGTTACTTTAGGGCAGATACGCAGTATTTT	CASSYFRADTQYF
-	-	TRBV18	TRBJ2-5	TGTGCCAGCTCACCGGCGAACCAAGAGACCCAGTACTTC	CASSPANQETQYF
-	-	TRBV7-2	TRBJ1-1	TGTGCCAGCAGCTCCGTCTATACTGAAGCTTTCTTT	CASSSVYTEAFF
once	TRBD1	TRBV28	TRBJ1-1	TGTGCCAGCAGTCCTGCTGGACAGGGTGGCACTGAAGCTTTCTTT	CASSPAGQGGTEAFF
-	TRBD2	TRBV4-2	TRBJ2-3	TGTGCCAGCAGCCAACCCAGCGGGAGGACCACTAGCACAGATACGCAGTATTTT	CASSQPSGRTTSTDTQYF
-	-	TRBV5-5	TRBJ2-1	TGTGCCAGCAGCTTGGTCGGCGCGCTGGTGAATGAGCAGTTCTTC	CASSLVGALVNEQFF
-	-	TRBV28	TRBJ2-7	TGTGCCAGCAGCTCTCCTCATCTCTACGAGCAGTACTTC	CASSSPHLYEQYF
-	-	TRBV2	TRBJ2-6	TGTGCCAGCAGTATGAGAGGCCGCAGCTCTGGGGCCAACGTCCTGACTTTC	CASSMRGRSSGANVLTF